This is a list of T cell receptor beta chains from one sample in a study of long-term antiretroviral therapy in people with HIV. Sequencing was performed with immunoSEQ multiplex PCR; in TCRdb, only in-frame clones are kept and a portion is missing. The table lists 7,500 to 10,000 clones, over 75% of them singletons. The input for sequencing was unsorted PBMCs, taken 0.7 years after starting antiretroviral therapy. The receptors stem from a man aged 40-49 years with HIV. CDR3s include the opening cysteine and the closing phenylalanine or tryptophan. Fields, in order: CDR3 DNA, CDR3 protein, D gene, J gene, V gene, clone size. A D gene is named only where the DNA matches it firmly. Clone size is stated in some rows and not others, as once, few, many or a class when expanded.

CDR3 DNA: TGTGCCAGCAGCGCCAGACAGTCCGTCTACGAGCAGTACTTC
CDR3 protein: CASSARQSVYEQYF
D gene: NA
J gene: TRBJ2-7
V gene: TRBV9
clone size: NA

CDR3 DNA: TGTGCCAGCAGCGTAAGTGGGGCCGGGGAGCTGTTTTTT
CDR3 protein: CASSVSGAGELFF
D gene: NA
J gene: TRBJ2-2
V gene: TRBV9
clone size: few

CDR3 DNA: TGTGCCAGCAGTACTCCGACAGTCACAGATACGCAGTATTTT
CDR3 protein: CASSTPTVTDTQYF
D gene: NA
J gene: TRBJ2-3
V gene: TRBV28
clone size: NA

CDR3 DNA: TGTGCCAGCAGTACGACTAGCGAAGATACGCAGTATTTT
CDR3 protein: CASSTTSEDTQYF
D gene: TRBD2
J gene: TRBJ2-3
V gene: TRBV27
clone size: medium-sized

CDR3 DNA: TGTGCCAGTGCGGCTGAGGGACAGGGGGGTGAGCAGTTCTTC
CDR3 protein: CASAAEGQGGEQFF
D gene: TRBD1
J gene: TRBJ2-1
V gene: TRBV19
clone size: NA

CDR3 DNA: TGTGCCAGCAGCTTAATTTTTGGAGAGACCCAGTACTTC
CDR3 protein: CASSLIFGETQYF
D gene: NA
J gene: TRBJ2-5
V gene: TRBV7-3
clone size: NA

CDR3 DNA: TGCAGCGTTGACAGGGGAGCTGAAGCTTTCTTT
CDR3 protein: CSVDRGAEAFF
D gene: NA
J gene: TRBJ1-1
V gene: TRBV29-1
clone size: NA

CDR3 DNA: TGCGCCAGCAGCCAGTGGGGAATGAACACTGAAGCTTTCTTT
CDR3 protein: CASSQWGMNTEAFF
D gene: NA
J gene: TRBJ1-1
V gene: TRBV5-1
clone size: NA

CDR3 DNA: TGTGCCAGCAGTGAGGGTGGAGATGGTACGCAGTATTTT
CDR3 protein: CASSEGGDGTQYF
D gene: NA
J gene: TRBJ2-3
V gene: TRBV9
clone size: NA

CDR3 DNA: TGTGCCAGCAGCCCCAACAGCAACAGGGCTGACACCATATATTTT
CDR3 protein: CASSPNSNRADTIYF
D gene: NA
J gene: TRBJ1-3
V gene: TRBV9
clone size: few

CDR3 DNA: TGTGCCAGCAGTGCATCAGGGGTTTGGCCCTACGAGCAGTACTTC
CDR3 protein: CASSASGVWPYEQYF
D gene: NA
J gene: TRBJ2-7
V gene: TRBV28
clone size: once

CDR3 DNA: TGTGCCACCTCGAACCTGAACACTGAAGCTTTCTTT
CDR3 protein: CATSNLNTEAFF
D gene: NA
J gene: TRBJ1-1
V gene: TRBV15
clone size: NA

CDR3 DNA: TGTGCCAGCAGTTTCTGGGACAGAAGGGGAGATGGCTACACCTTC
CDR3 protein: CASSFWDRRGDGYTF
D gene: TRBD1
J gene: TRBJ1-2
V gene: TRBV28
clone size: large

CDR3 DNA: TGTGCCACCAGCAGAGTTATCCGGGACAGGGGGCATACATATGGCTACACCTTC
CDR3 protein: CATSRVIRDRGHTYGYTF
D gene: TRBD1
J gene: TRBJ1-2
V gene: TRBV15
clone size: NA

CDR3 DNA: TGTGCCAGCTCGCCACGGGGACAACTATCTGGGGCCAACGTCCTGACTTTC
CDR3 protein: CASSPRGQLSGANVLTF
D gene: NA
J gene: TRBJ2-6
V gene: TRBV18
clone size: NA

CDR3 DNA: TGTGCCTGGTCCCGGGACAGCAACTATGGCTACACCTTC
CDR3 protein: CAWSRDSNYGYTF
D gene: TRBD1
J gene: TRBJ1-2
V gene: TRBV30
clone size: few

CDR3 DNA: TGCGCCAGCAGCTTGAGGCTAGCGGGAAACACCGGGGAGCTGTTTTTT
CDR3 protein: CASSLRLAGNTGELFF
D gene: TRBD2
J gene: TRBJ2-2
V gene: TRBV5-1
clone size: NA

CDR3 DNA: TGTGCCAGCAGCACCCTAAATATGAACACTGAAGCTTTCTTT
CDR3 protein: CASSTLNMNTEAFF
D gene: NA
J gene: TRBJ1-1
V gene: TRBV7-8
clone size: medium-sized

CDR3 DNA: TGTGCCAGCAGCTTAGCTCCAGGGACTGAAGCTTTCTTT
CDR3 protein: CASSLAPGTEAFF
D gene: NA
J gene: TRBJ1-1
V gene: TRBV11-3
clone size: once

CDR3 DNA: TGTGCCAGCAGCTCCCAAGGGACTAGCGGAAAGCTAAGGAATACGCAGTATTTT
CDR3 protein: CASSSQGTSGKLRNTQYF
D gene: TRBD2
J gene: TRBJ2-3
V gene: TRBV27
clone size: NA

CDR3 DNA: TGTGCCAGCAGCTTAGGGGCTTATAACTCCTATGGCTACACCTTC
CDR3 protein: CASSLGAYNSYGYTF
D gene: NA
J gene: TRBJ1-2
V gene: TRBV7-8
clone size: few

CDR3 DNA: TGTGCCAGCAGCTTACTCAACACCGGGGAGCTGTTTTTT
CDR3 protein: CASSLLNTGELFF
D gene: NA
J gene: TRBJ2-2
V gene: TRBV7-2
clone size: once

CDR3 DNA: TGTGCCAGCAGCTTAGCGGGAGGGTGGAATGAGCAGTTCTTC
CDR3 protein: CASSLAGGWNEQFF
D gene: TRBD2
J gene: TRBJ2-1
V gene: TRBV7-3
clone size: NA

CDR3 DNA: TGTGCCAGCAGCTCAATGGTCACAGATACGCAGTATTTT
CDR3 protein: CASSSMVTDTQYF
D gene: NA
J gene: TRBJ2-3
V gene: TRBV9
clone size: NA

CDR3 DNA: TGTGCCAGCAGCCTGACAGATAACTATGGCTACACCTTC
CDR3 protein: CASSLTDNYGYTF
D gene: NA
J gene: TRBJ1-2
V gene: TRBV7-8
clone size: NA

CDR3 DNA: TGTGCCAGCATACCGACCGCTCGGAGCAATCAGCCCCAGCATTTT
CDR3 protein: CASIPTARSNQPQHF
D gene: NA
J gene: TRBJ1-5
V gene: TRBV28
clone size: NA

CDR3 DNA: TGTGCCAGCAGCTATTCTAGCGGGAACGAGCAGTACTTC
CDR3 protein: CASSYSSGNEQYF
D gene: TRBD2
J gene: TRBJ2-7
V gene: TRBV7-9
clone size: medium-sized

CDR3 DNA: TGTGCCAGCAGCCCCCGGGACAGCGCTATGAACACTGAAGCTTTCTTT
CDR3 protein: CASSPRDSAMNTEAFF
D gene: TRBD1
J gene: TRBJ1-1
V gene: TRBV7-9
clone size: NA

CDR3 DNA: TGTGCCAGCAGGAGGGGGTACTACAATGAGCAGTTCTTC
CDR3 protein: CASRRGYYNEQFF
D gene: NA
J gene: TRBJ2-1
V gene: TRBV27
clone size: NA

CDR3 DNA: TGTGCCAGCAGTGGCACAGGGACAGAAAAACTGTTTTTT
CDR3 protein: CASSGTGTEKLFF
D gene: NA
J gene: TRBJ1-4
V gene: TRBV25-1
clone size: NA

CDR3 DNA: TGTGCCATCGGCGGGGACAATCAGCCCCAGCATTTT
CDR3 protein: CAIGGDNQPQHF
D gene: NA
J gene: TRBJ1-5
V gene: TRBV10-3
clone size: NA

CDR3 DNA: TGCGCCAGCAGCCAAGGACAGGGAGGCGAGCAGTACTTC
CDR3 protein: CASSQGQGGEQYF
D gene: NA
J gene: TRBJ2-7
V gene: TRBV4-3
clone size: once

CDR3 DNA: TGTGCCAGCTCATACCTTAGCGGGAACACAGATACGCAGTATTTT
CDR3 protein: CASSYLSGNTDTQYF
D gene: TRBD2
J gene: TRBJ2-3
V gene: TRBV18
clone size: NA

CDR3 DNA: TGCGCCAGCAGCTCCGAAGCCGGACAGGGTCCAGATACGCAGTATTTT
CDR3 protein: CASSSEAGQGPDTQYF
D gene: TRBD1
J gene: TRBJ2-3
V gene: TRBV5-1
clone size: NA

CDR3 DNA: TGCGCCAGCAGCCAAGAGTTGGGACTAGGTACGGTGGAGCTGTTTTTT
CDR3 protein: CASSQELGLGTVELFF
D gene: TRBD2
J gene: TRBJ2-2
V gene: TRBV4-1
clone size: NA

CDR3 DNA: TGTGCCAGCAGCTTAGTAGGCGCCGGGGAGCTGTTTTTT
CDR3 protein: CASSLVGAGELFF
D gene: NA
J gene: TRBJ2-2
V gene: TRBV7-9
clone size: NA

CDR3 DNA: TGTGCCAGCAGCTTTACAGGGTCGGGCAATCAGCCCCAGCATTTT
CDR3 protein: CASSFTGSGNQPQHF
D gene: NA
J gene: TRBJ1-5
V gene: TRBV7-9
clone size: NA

CDR3 DNA: TGTGCCAGCTCACCATCTGGTCCGACTGGTCACGAGCAGTACTTC
CDR3 protein: CASSPSGPTGHEQYF
D gene: NA
J gene: TRBJ2-7
V gene: TRBV18
clone size: NA

CDR3 DNA: TGTGCCAGCAGCCACCGACAGGCCGACAATCAGCCCCAGCATTTT
CDR3 protein: CASSHRQADNQPQHF
D gene: NA
J gene: TRBJ1-5
V gene: TRBV4-2
clone size: NA

CDR3 DNA: TGTGCCAGCAGCCCAATTAGCGGGACCTTTTACAATGAGCAGTTCTTC
CDR3 protein: CASSPISGTFYNEQFF
D gene: TRBD2
J gene: TRBJ2-1
V gene: TRBV7-9
clone size: NA

CDR3 DNA: TGTGCCAGCGGCGGGGGGAGTCAGCCCCAGCATTTT
CDR3 protein: CASGGGSQPQHF
D gene: NA
J gene: TRBJ1-5
V gene: TRBV9
clone size: few

CDR3 DNA: TGTGCCAGCTCACCAGGAGCCTACGAGCAGTACTTC
CDR3 protein: CASSPGAYEQYF
D gene: NA
J gene: TRBJ2-7
V gene: TRBV18
clone size: NA

CDR3 DNA: TGTGCCAGCAGCCTAGGGGCCTACGAGCAGTACTTC
CDR3 protein: CASSLGAYEQYF
D gene: NA
J gene: TRBJ2-7
V gene: TRBV7-9
clone size: NA

CDR3 DNA: TGTGCCAGCAGCCCAGGGACAGGGGGAAAATTTAAAAAACTGTTTTTT
CDR3 protein: CASSPGTGGKFKKLFF
D gene: TRBD1
J gene: TRBJ1-4
V gene: TRBV5-4
clone size: NA

CDR3 DNA: TGTGCCAGCAGTCCTAGCGGAGGAACCGGGGAGCTGTTTTTT
CDR3 protein: CASSPSGGTGELFF
D gene: TRBD2
J gene: TRBJ2-2
V gene: TRBV9
clone size: NA

CDR3 DNA: TGTGCCAGCAGCGTAGAGCCTAGCGGATCTTACGAGCAGTACTTC
CDR3 protein: CASSVEPSGSYEQYF
D gene: TRBD2
J gene: TRBJ2-7
V gene: TRBV9
clone size: NA

CDR3 DNA: TGTGCCAGCCCCTCCCCAGGGGTCAAGGAAGATTGGACTGAAGCTTTCTTT
CDR3 protein: CASPSPGVKEDWTEAFF
D gene: NA
J gene: TRBJ1-1
V gene: TRBV5-4
clone size: NA

CDR3 DNA: TGTGCCTGGAGTGTACTGAACACCGGGGAGCTGTTTTTT
CDR3 protein: CAWSVLNTGELFF
D gene: NA
J gene: TRBJ2-2
V gene: TRBV30
clone size: once

CDR3 DNA: TGTGCCAGCAGACCAGACAGTCCCATGATCACCTTC
CDR3 protein: CASRPDSPMITF
D gene: NA
J gene: TRBJ1-2
V gene: TRBV7-2
clone size: NA

CDR3 DNA: TGTGCCAGCAGCAGGAAGCCGGGGGCGGGGCCCTACAATGAGCAGTTCTTC
CDR3 protein: CASSRKPGAGPYNEQFF
D gene: NA
J gene: TRBJ2-1
V gene: TRBV7-2
clone size: once

CDR3 DNA: TGTGCCAGCAGTTTGGGGACAGGCGCCTACGAGCAGTACTTC
CDR3 protein: CASSLGTGAYEQYF
D gene: TRBD1
J gene: TRBJ2-7
V gene: TRBV27
clone size: NA

CDR3 DNA: TGTGCCAGCAGCCCCGGACAGGTCTCCTACAATGAGCAGTTCTTC
CDR3 protein: CASSPGQVSYNEQFF
D gene: TRBD1
J gene: TRBJ2-1
V gene: TRBV7-9
clone size: once

CDR3 DNA: TGTGCCAGCAGCCGTGGACTAGTTCCCTACGAGCAGTACTTC
CDR3 protein: CASSRGLVPYEQYF
D gene: TRBD2
J gene: TRBJ2-7
V gene: TRBV6-1
clone size: once

CDR3 DNA: TGTGCCAGCCTGGGGAACTACTACGAGCAGTACTTC
CDR3 protein: CASLGNYYEQYF
D gene: NA
J gene: TRBJ2-7
V gene: TRBV6-6
clone size: NA